The 32 T cell receptor beta chains in this list originate from one sample, sequenced in a study of blood T cells in healthy people across ages. A sample-barcoded 5' primer and a J-beta primer mix were used in a second PCR of roughly 7 to 11 cycles. From the 5' RACE reads, TCRdb called clonotypes with MiXCR, one entry per CDR3 protein. The sample shows over 600,000 distinct CDR3 sequences, around two fifths of them seen only once. What was sequenced was blood. These receptors originate from a man at least 80 years old in good health.

This chain links TRBV20-1 with TRBJ2-1; 7 bases fit TRBD2. The DNA end is more similar to TRBJ2-7, so the J call may be wrong. The CDR3 is made up of 17 amino acids. Germline CDR1 and CDR2: DFQATT and SNEGSKA (reference sequence). This CDR3 is CSAISPSGTNSYNEQYF. In nucleotides, the CDR3 is TGCAGTGCCATATCCCCTTCCGGGACTAATTCCTACAATGAGCAGTACTTC.

This clonotype has only a few counts. This rearrangement joins TRBV6-2 or TRBV6-3 to TRBJ2-7; possibly TRBD1 or TRBD2 for D (5 bases each). V was clipped by 5 bases and J by 5 bases, with 16 bases between them. The CDR3 runs 14 residues. Germline loops: CDR1 MNHEY, CDR2 SVGEGT. CDR3 coding DNA: TGTGCCAGCAGTCCCGGGACCCCTCGGGACGAGCAGTACTTC. Translated, it gives CASSPGTPRDEQYF.

This clonotype has only a few counts. The V and J genes are TRBV28 and TRBJ2-5; 10 bases match TRBD2. With the DNA end fitting TRBJ2-7 better, the J assignment may be wrong. The V gene's germline CDR1 is MDHEN and CDR2 SYDVKM. The CDR3 sequence is 16 residues long. The CDR3 DNA reads as TGTGCCAGCAGTTTATTGCTAGCGGGAGAAAATTACGAGCAGTACTTC. This gives the protein CASSLLLAGENYEQYF.

The J gene is TRBJ2-3, the V gene TRBV15; D unclear. The CDR3 consists of 15 residues. V was cut by 1 base and J by 1 base, with 9 bases left in between. In germline, CDR1 is LNHNV, CDR2 YYDKDF (reference sequence). CDR3 nucleotide sequence: TGTGCCACCAGCAGAGTAGCTTGGGGCACAGATACGCAGTATTTT. This sequence encodes CATSRVAWGTDTQYF.

This clonotype was detected a few times. The chain joins TRBV9 to TRBJ2-1; possibly TRBD2 for D (5 bases). This CDR3 region has 15 residues. The germline gives CDR1 SGDLS, CDR2 YYNGEE. The ends were cut back, 0 bases at V and 1 base at J, with 8 bases in the middle. The CDR3 here is CASSVDGKSYNEQFF. Written as DNA, the CDR3 is TGTGCCAGCAGCGTAGACGGGAAGTCCTACAATGAGCAGTTCTTC.

This clonotype was counted only a few times. V and J are TRBV5-1 and TRBJ2-1; D may be TRBD1 (5 bases). Germline V gives CDR1 SGHRS, CDR2 YFSETQ. Between the trimmed V and J ends, which lost 4 bases and 3 bases, there was a span of 14 bases. The CDR3 length is 15 residues. The CDR3 sequence: CASSLQGTLYNEQFF. The CDR3, as DNA: TGCGCCAGCAGCCTCCAGGGCACTCTCTACAATGAGCAGTTCTTC.

In this sample, this clonotype turned up many times. The chain recombines TRBV4-2 with TRBJ2-1; D might be TRBD2 (7 bases). From germline, CDR1 is LGHNA and CDR2 YNFKEQ. The CDR3 totals 15 residues. V was pared by 6 bases and J by 3 bases, with 15 bases between. The CDR3 DNA sequence: TGTGCCAGCAGTACAAGGGGGGGCAGCTACAATGAGCAGTTCTTC. Encoded protein: CASSTRGGSYNEQFF.

J is TRBJ2-7 and V is TRBV21-1; the D call of TRBD1 is as the table states it, not checked on the DNA. TRBV21-1 is classified as a pseudogene. The CDR3 consists of 15 residues. CDR3 sequence: CASGEGGAGGYEQYF. CDR3 in DNA: TGTGCCAGCGGAGAAGGGGGCGCAGGAGGGTACGAGCAGTACTTC.

This clonotype has ten or more counts. This chain links TRBV9 with TRBJ2-5; D may be TRBD1 or TRBD2 (6 bases each). Trimming cost V 2 bases and J 0 bases, with 11 bases left between them. Germline values: CDR1 SGDLS, CDR2 YYNGEE. There are 15 residues in the CDR3. In DNA form, the CDR3 reads TGTGCCAGCAGCGTCGGGGGCCCGTACCAAGAGACCCAGTACTTC. It encodes CASSVGGPYQETQYF.

In its sample, this clonotype was seen once. This chain uses TRBV6-6 with TRBJ2-3, with 9 bases that match TRBD2. V lost 6 bases, J lost 6 bases, and 10 bases stayed unmatched. CDR1 is MNHNY and CDR2 is SVGAGI in the germline V gene (reference sequence). The CDR3 covers 15 residues. The DNA of the CDR3 is TGTGCCAGCAGATCGGGCGGGAGGGCCTCGGATACGCAGTATTTT. Its protein product is CASRSGGRASDTQYF.

This clonotype was observed a few times. This chain uses TRBV11-1 with TRBJ2-7, with 13 nucleotides matching TRBD2. V shed 5 bases, J shed 2 bases, and the junction held 6 bases outside the gene matches. In germline, CDR1 is SGHAT, CDR2 FQDESV (reference sequence). The CDR3 sequence is 16 residues long. The CDR3 spells CASSPRTSGRPYEQYF. The CDR3 DNA is TGTGCCAGCAGCCCCCGGACTAGCGGGAGACCCTACGAGCAGTACTTC.

This sequence joins TRBV4-2 and TRBJ2-3; 10 nucleotides agree with TRBD2. With 3 bases clipped from V and 5 bases from J, the junction kept 2 bases outside the gene matches. CDR3 length: 14 amino acids. Germline V gene lookup returns CDR1 LGHNA and CDR2 YNFKEQ. CDR3 sequence: CASSQGTSEDTQYF. In DNA, the CDR3 is TGTGCCAGCAGCCAGGGGACTAGCGAAGATACGCAGTATTTT.

This clonotype occurred once. V is TRBV20-1 and J is TRBJ2-5, with D perhaps given as TRBD1 or TRBD2 (5 bases each). Gene TRBJ2-7 matches the end of the DNA better, so the J call may be wrong. Germline V gene sequence: CDR1 DFQATT, CDR2 SNEGSKA (reference sequence). The length of the CDR3 is 14 residues. DNA for the CDR3: TGCAGTGCTAGTGGGGCGCGGGTGTTCTACGAGCAGTACTTC. Translating gives CSASGARVFYEQYF.

The chain links TRBV7-2 to TRBJ1-3; D is undetermined. From germline, CDR1 is SGHTA and CDR2 FQGNSA. The CDR3 totals 16 residues. V dropped 1 base and J dropped 2 bases, with 12 bases sitting between them. The CDR3 sequence is CASSLVISEAGNTIYF. The CDR3 coding sequence is TGTGCCAGCAGCTTAGTCATATCGGAGGCTGGAAACACCATATATTTT.

As to this clonotype: The junction departs from germline at one end; a sequencing error may be responsible. This sequence joins TRBV4-3 and TRBJ2-1, with D tentatively TRBD1 (5 bases). The V gene's germline CDR1 is LGHNA and CDR2 YSLEER. This CDR3 spans 15 amino acids. CDR3 loop: CASSQDQGFDNAQFF. In nucleotides, the CDR3 is TGCGCCAGCAGCCAAGATCAGGGCTTCGACAATGCGCAGTTCTTC.

The chain has TRBV30 and TRBJ1-2, with D unresolved. V was pared by 3 bases and J by 4 bases, with 12 bases between. This CDR3 contains 13 residues. Germline V gene sequence: CDR1 GTSNPN, CDR2 SVGIG (reference sequence). CDR3 nucleotides: TGTGCCTGGAGCACGACGGCTTCCTATGGCTACACCTTC. Protein sequence: CAWSTTASYGYTF.

The chain has TRBV28 and TRBJ2-3; no clear D. V lost 7 bases to trimming and J lost 2 bases, with 13 bases between them. The length of the CDR3 is 14 residues. Germline V CDR1 and CDR2: MDHEN, SYDVKM. CDR3 in amino acids: CASIRAPYTDTQYF. The CDR3 DNA reads TGTGCCAGCATTAGGGCCCCTTACACAGATACGCAGTATTTT. Drawing the rest from reference TRBV28 and TRBJ2-3, the complete variable domain is DVKVTQSSRYLVKRTGEKVFLECVQDMDHENMFWYRQDPGLGLRLIYFSYDVKMKEKGDIPEGYSVSREKKERFSLILESASTNQTSMYLCASIRAPYTDTQYFGPGTRLTVL.

This clonotype was seen more than once but under ten times. The chain couples TRBV4-3 to TRBJ1-2, with 10 bases matching TRBD1. J gave up 2 bases and V 4 bases, and 4 bases lay outside the gene matches. The CDR3 loop spans 15 amino acids. CDR1 LGHNA and CDR2 YSLEER come from the germline V gene. The CDR3 loop reads CASSLTTGGNYGYTF. CDR3 sequence (DNA): TGCGCCAGCAGCCTTACGACAGGGGGCAACTATGGCTACACCTTC.

The genes are TRBV5-6 and TRBJ2-1; 9 nucleotides align to TRBD2. Germline trimming cut 2 bases from V and 5 bases from J; bases unmatched to any gene: 5. Per the germline V gene, CDR1 is SGHDT and CDR2 is YYEEEE. The CDR3 contains 15 residues. The CDR3 nucleotides are TGTGCCAGCAGCTTTTCGAGCGGGGGGAACAATGAGCAGTTCTTC. This encodes CASSFSSGGNNEQFF.

Concerning this clonotype itself: Given a much more abundant clone one base away, this may be a read error. The CDR3 DNA reads TGTGCCAGCAGCCAAACATACCTTACGGGGGCTACTGGGAAGGAGCAGTTCTTC. This translates into CASSQTYLTGATGKEQFF. The rearrangement uses TRBV3-1 and TRBJ2-1; D tentatively fits TRBD1 or TRBD2 (6 bases each). The CDR3 length is 18 residues. V shed 2 bases and J shed 10 bases, with 27 bases lying between them. Germline values: CDR1 LGHDT, CDR2 YNNKEL (reference sequence).

This clonotype came up once. A much more abundant neighbour one base away suggests this may be a read error. The V call is TRBV7-2, the J call TRBJ1-1; tentatively, D is TRBD1 (5 bases). V was shortened by 5 bases and J by 1 base, with 11 bases between the two germline ends. The CDR3 consists of 14 residues. CDR1 and CDR2 from the germline V gene are SGHTA and FQGNSA. In DNA form, the CDR3 reads TGTGCCAGCAGCGTAGGGGTACCGAACACTGAAGCTTTCTTT. Translated, it gives CASSVGVPNTEAFF.

J is TRBJ2-3 and V is TRBV10-3; 10 bases align to TRBD2. The trim removed 6 bases at V and 5 bases at J, leaving 11 bases unmatched. The CDR3 spans 16 residues. Germline V gene sequence: CDR1 ENHRY, CDR2 SYGVKD. Written as DNA, the CDR3 is TGTGCCATCAGCGGCGGGACTAGCGAGCCGCAAGATACGCAGTATTTT. It encodes CAISGGTSEPQDTQYF.

This clonotype has a single count. This chain uses TRBV18 with TRBJ2-1, with a tentative D call TRBD1 (6 bases). Germline values: CDR1 KGHSH, CDR2 LQKENI. Trimming removed 6 bases from V and 4 bases from J, with 22 bases in between. CDR3 size: 17 residues. In nucleotides, the CDR3 is TGTGCCAGCTCTACACCCTTTGAGGGACACCAGTACAATGAGCAGTTCTTC. Its protein is CASSTPFEGHQYNEQFF.

This chain uses TRBV30 with TRBJ1-6; TRBD1 matches at 9 bases. The junction had 6 bases not matched to a gene; V was cut back by 8 bases and J by 7 bases. The length of the CDR3 is 13 residues. Germline V CDR1 and CDR2: GTSNPN, SVGIG (reference sequence). The DNA of the CDR3 is TGTGCCGGTCAACAGGGGGCGAATTCACCCCTCCACTTT. Translating it yields CAGQQGANSPLHF.

This chain links TRBV28 with TRBJ1-4; perhaps TRBD1 as D (5 bases). V was cut by 5 bases and J by 7 bases, with 14 bases left in between. The CDR3 runs 14 residues. Germline CDR1 reads MDHEN; CDR2 reads SYDVKM. DNA of the CDR3: TGTGCCAGCAGTGGACTTTTGGGGGGTGAAAAACTGTTTTTT. Translation: CASSGLLGGEKLFF.

Points on this clonotype: The junction departs from germline at one end; a sequencing error may be responsible. The V gene is TRBV12-3 or TRBV12-4, the J gene TRBJ1-4, with 10 bases identical to TRBD1. CDR3 length: 15 amino acids. CDR3 bases: TGTACCAGCACCAGGACAGGGGGAACTAATGAAAAACTGTTTTTT. As protein: CTSTRTGGTNEKLFF.

For this clonotype: A much larger clone differs by one base, so this may be a read error. The V call is TRBV4-3, the J call TRBJ1-2; weak D call: TRBD1 (5 bases). Germline V gives CDR1 LGHNA, CDR2 YSLEER. The CDR3 is made up of 16 amino acids. CDR3 loop: CAGSQSQRGSPSGYTF. In DNA, the CDR3 is TGCGCCGGCAGCCAATCCCAAAGGGGAAGTCCCAGTGGCTACACCTTC.

This chain joins TRBV6-4 and TRBJ2-1; TRBD2 aligns across 7 bases. Germline V CDR1 and CDR2: MRHNA, SNTAGT. V lost 3 bases to trimming and J lost 6 bases; unmatched junction nucleotides: 5. This CDR3 region has 14 residues. The CDR3 loop is CASSESGEANEQFF. The CDR3, as DNA: TGTGCCAGCAGTGAGAGCGGGGAGGCCAATGAGCAGTTCTTC.

This clonotype has only one observation. The chain joins TRBV20-1 to TRBJ1-6; 8 bases are shared with TRBD1. The V gene end was trimmed by 0 bases and the J gene end by 3 bases; junction bases not matched to a gene: 7. CDR3 length: 17 residues. Germline V gene sequence: CDR1 DFQATT, CDR2 SNEGSKA (reference sequence). The CDR3 DNA follows: TGCAGTGCTAGAGAGCAGGGGGCAAGCCTCTATAATTCACCCCTCCACTTT. This codes for CSAREQGASLYNSPLHF.

This clonotype occurred many times. The rearrangement joins TRBV20-1 to TRBJ1-6, with D possibly matching TRBD1 (5 bases). Trimming removed 6 bases at V and 6 bases at J, with 18 bases between. The germline CDR1 and CDR2 sequences are DFQATT and SNEGSKA (reference sequence). This CDR3 has 15 residues. The CDR3, as DNA: TGCAGTGCCCCCCCCTCGGGGGTCGGTAATTCACCCCTCCACTTT. It encodes CSAPPSGVGNSPLHF.

This clonotype showed up just a few times. The CDR3 loop is CASSVRSGGLAYQETQYF. The CDR3, as DNA: TGTGCCAGCAGCGTAAGGTCTGGAGGACTAGCGTACCAAGAGACCCAGTACTTC. The chain has TRBV9 and TRBJ2-5; 9 bases fit TRBD2. Trimming took 1 base from V and 0 from J; bases not matched to a gene: 10. The CDR3 covers 18 residues. The germline CDR1 and CDR2 sequences are SGDLS and YYNGEE.

Here the CDR3 DNA reads TGTGCCAGCAGTTTGGTAGGGAATCCGGTCGAGCAGTACTTC. This codes for CASSLVGNPVEQYF. The chain is built from TRBV12-3 or TRBV12-4 and TRBJ2-4; no clear D. The tail of the sequence fits TRBJ2-7 better, so the J call may be wrong. The CDR3 is 14 amino acids.